This TCR beta chain was observed in a study of T cell repertoires in ileal Crohn's disease. Notes on the study in general: Every patient over 26.8% clonality showed endoscopic recurrence. Compared with non-smokers, active smokers at surgery showed more clonal expansions.

The germline V gene encodes CDR1 LNHNV and CDR2 YYDKDF (reference sequence). Trimming cost V 5 bases and J 8 bases, with 22 bases left between them. This CDR3 is built from 16 residues. Data came from immunoSEQ multiplex PCR; TCRdb stores just in-frame clones and leaves some out. Here the sample spans more than 12,000 clones, just under 80% being singletons. As concerns this clone: Its antigen is still unknown.

The sequenced material came from ileal tissue. The chain uses TRBV15 and TRBJ2-1; the D gene is possibly TRBD2 (6 bases). The receptor comes from an adult with Crohn's disease. CDR3 DNA sequence: TGTGCCACCAGCTATTCCCAGGCGGGATGGGTGGATGAGCAGTTCTTC. The encoded protein is CATSYSQAGWVDEQFF.